These 25 T cell receptor beta chains originate from one sample sequenced in a study of T-cell memory formation after mild COVID-19. A single record per CDR3 protein comes from TCRdb applying MiXCR to the 5' RACE reads. The data contain approximately 290,000 distinct CDR3 sequences, over 7% of them seen just once; the ten biggest clones take up less than 25%. Input material: PBMCs or a T cell subset sorted from them (not recorded which). Source of these receptors: a young man who had mild COVID-19 (a few samples of this study predate the infection). Cell type and time point are not known.

Only a few counts were recorded for this clonotype. The rearrangement joins TRBV4-1 to TRBJ1-1, with D possibly matching TRBD1 (6 bases). Germline V gene data show CDR1 as MGHRA and CDR2 as YSYEKL. This CDR3 region has 14 residues. The germline V and J ends were trimmed by 3 bases and 5 bases, with 13 bases remaining between them. The DNA of the CDR3 is TGCGCCAGCAGCCACATCTCAGGGGATACTGAAGCTTTCTTT. It translates to CASSHISGDTEAFF.

This clonotype was seen only a few times. The J gene is TRBJ2-3, the V gene TRBV30, with D possibly being TRBD2 (5 bases). Germline-derived CDR1 and CDR2 are GTSNPN and SVGIG (reference sequence). The CDR3 has 12 amino acids. The germline V and J ends were trimmed by 2 bases and 6 bases, with 9 bases remaining between them. CDR3 coding DNA: TGTGCCTGGAGTCCCAGAGGGGATACGCAGTATTTT. Translated, it gives CAWSPRGDTQYF.

This clonotype was detected a few times. The chain links TRBV7-2 to TRBJ2-1, with D uncertain. Germline lookup yields CDR1 SGHTA and CDR2 FQGNSA. The CDR3 runs 13 residues. Trimming removed 3 bases from V and 6 bases from J, with 9 bases in between. CDR3 coding DNA: TGTGCCAGCAGCTTCCTCGAGCTCAATGAGCAGTTCTTC. Translating it yields CASSFLELNEQFF.

This clonotype has a count of ten or more. The chain links TRBV7-2 to TRBJ2-1; 7 positions match TRBD2. Losses at the gene ends were 5 bases for V and 5 bases for J; bases not matched to a gene: 9. Germline V lookup: CDR1 SGHTA, CDR2 FQGNSA. The length of the CDR3 is 15 residues. CDR3 DNA: TGTGCCAGCAGCCTCGGTTTTGCGGGGGACAATGAGCAGTTCTTC. Protein product: CASSLGFAGDNEQFF.

This clonotype was counted only a few times. This chain uses TRBV5-6 with TRBJ1-2; 11 bases are a match to TRBD1. CDR1 is SGHDT and CDR2 is YYEEEE in the germline V gene. The trim removed 3 bases at V and 4 bases at J, leaving 5 bases unmatched. This CDR3 has 15 residues. DNA for the CDR3: TGTGCCAGCAGCTCGGGACAGGGGGTACCCTATGGCTACACCTTC. It encodes CASSSGQGVPYGYTF.

This clonotype occurred a few times. The chain carries TRBV5-1 and TRBJ1-1, with a weak D call TRBD1 (5 bases). Trimming pared 3 bases from V and 2 bases from J, leaving 11 bases between. The CDR3 has 14 amino acids. CDR1 and CDR2 from the germline V gene are SGHRS and YFSETQ. The CDR3 here is CASSSGTLNTEAFF. CDR3 sequence (DNA): TGCGCCAGCAGCTCCGGGACTCTCAACACTGAAGCTTTCTTT.

The chain uses TRBV4-3 and TRBJ1-1; D remains unclear. The germline V and J ends were trimmed by 0 bases and 6 bases, with 8 bases remaining between them. Germline CDR1 is LGHNA and CDR2 is YSLEER. The CDR3 is 13 amino acids. CDR3 in amino acids: CASSQEGLSEAFF. The CDR3 DNA sequence: TGCGCCAGCAGCCAAGAGGGCCTATCTGAAGCTTTCTTT.

This rearrangement joins TRBV5-1 to TRBJ1-3; perhaps TRBD1 as D (5 bases). CDR1 and CDR2 from the germline V gene are SGHRS and YFSETQ. This CDR3 has 17 residues. V gave up 4 bases and J gave up 2 bases, with 19 bases separating them. CDR3 loop: CASSPQPQGRAGNTIYF. DNA for the CDR3: TGCGCCAGCAGCCCACAACCGCAGGGTAGAGCTGGAAACACCATATATTTT.

The table lists this clonotype with many counts. The chain couples TRBV18 to TRBJ2-7; D is perhaps TRBD1 (6 bases). Germline V gene data show CDR1 as KGHSH and CDR2 as LQKENI. V gave up 5 bases and J gave up 1 base, with 12 bases separating them. The CDR3 sequence is 14 residues long. CDR3 bases: TGTGCCAGCTCATCGCAGGGGCAATCCTACGAGCAGTACTTC. Translation: CASSSQGQSYEQYF.

CDR3 sequence: CASSYRVPYNEQFF. The CDR3 DNA follows: TGTGCCAGCAGCTACAGGGTACCCTACAATGAGCAGTTCTTC. The chain carries TRBV7-3 and TRBJ2-1; the D gene is possibly TRBD1 (6 bases). Deletions cut 4 bases from V and 2 bases from J, with 9 bases between. The CDR3 is made up of 14 amino acids. CDR1 is SGHTA and CDR2 is FQGTGA in the germline V gene.

This clonotype came up many times. This sequence joins TRBV20-1 and TRBJ2-1, with 8 bases matching TRBD2. After removal of 6 bases from V and 8 bases from J, the junction contained 12 bases not matched to a gene. Germline CDR1 is DFQATT and CDR2 is SNEGSKA (reference sequence). CDR3 length: 14 amino acids. CDR3 DNA sequence: TGCAGTGCCCCGTTACGGGAGGGGAAGGATGAGCAGTTCTTC. As protein: CSAPLREGKDEQFF.

This clonotype was counted a few times. V and J are TRBV20-1 and TRBJ1-3; 7 nucleotides line up with TRBD1. The CDR3 is made up of 13 amino acids. Trimming cost V 3 bases and J 4 bases; bases outside gene matches: 3. Germline CDR1 DFQATT, CDR2 SNEGSKA (reference sequence). The CDR3 DNA follows: TGCAGTGCTAGGGGGACAGTGGGAAACACCATATATTTT. As protein: CSARGTVGNTIYF.

The chain uses TRBV4-3 and TRBJ2-2, with a tentative D call TRBD1 (5 bases). Germline V lookup: CDR1 LGHNA, CDR2 YSLEER. The ends were cut back, 4 bases at V and 7 bases at J, with 19 bases in the middle. The CDR3 contains 16 residues. The CDR3 loop reads CASSPARGPKGGELFF. CDR3 nucleotide sequence: TGCGCCAGCAGCCCAGCTAGGGGCCCAAAAGGCGGGGAGCTGTTTTTT.

This sequence joins TRBV11-1 and TRBJ1-1; possibly TRBD1 for D (6 bases). V was shortened by 3 bases and J by 3 bases, with 8 bases between the two germline ends. The CDR3 is 13 residues long. Germline loops: CDR1 SGHAT, CDR2 FQDESV (reference sequence). The CDR3 coding sequence is TGTGCCAGCAGCTTTGACAGGTACACTGAAGCTTTCTTT. As protein: CASSFDRYTEAFF.

In this sample, this clonotype turned up a few times. V and J are TRBV5-1 and TRBJ2-2, with 8 bases lining up with TRBD1. The CDR3 loop spans 15 amino acids. The germline V gene has CDR1 SGHRS and CDR2 YFSETQ. With 5 bases clipped from V and 0 bases from J, the junction kept 3 bases outside the gene matches. CDR3 nucleotide sequence: TGCGCCAGCAGGATACAGGGGGCGAACACCGGGGAGCTGTTTTTT. Translation: CASRIQGANTGELFF.

This chain uses TRBV3-1 with TRBJ2-2, with D unclear. The CDR3 spans 16 residues. Looked up from germline, CDR1 is LGHDT and CDR2 is YNNKEL (reference sequence). Trimming removed 1 base from V and 2 bases from J, with 11 bases in between. CDR3 residues: CASSQVVSTNTGELFF. The CDR3 region has the DNA TGTGCCAGCAGCCAAGTCGTCAGTACAAACACCGGGGAGCTGTTTTTT.

This chain joins TRBV12-3 or TRBV12-4 and TRBJ2-7, with 8 nucleotides matching TRBD1. This CDR3 spans 16 amino acids. The V segment lost 2 bases and the J segment 7 bases; nucleotides outside the gene matches: 13. The DNA for the CDR3 is TGTGCCAGCAGTTTAACGGGGACAGGTCCTCGGGGGGAGCAGTACTTC. Translating gives CASSLTGTGPRGEQYF.

This clonotype was picked up a small number of times. This chain joins TRBV6-1 and TRBJ2-5; TRBD2 aligns across 9 bases. The V and J ends lost 2 bases and 1 base, in that order; junction bases with no gene match: 2. This CDR3 spans 15 amino acids. CDR1 MNHNS and CDR2 SASEGT come from the germline V gene. Here the CDR3 DNA reads TGTGCCAGCAGTGAACTAGCGGGGACCCAAGAGACCCAGTACTTC. It encodes CASSELAGTQETQYF.

The chain has TRBV11-2 and TRBJ1-3, with D perhaps matching TRBD1 (5 bases). Germline CDR1 and CDR2: SGHAT and FQNNGV. This CDR3 is 16 amino acids long. V was trimmed by 5 bases and J by 4 bases, leaving 18 bases between them. CDR3 nucleotide sequence: TGTGCCAGCAGCCGGACCGGGACCTCGATGGGAAACACCATATATTTT. This translates into CASSRTGTSMGNTIYF.

The table lists this clonotype with a few counts. J is TRBJ2-2 and V is TRBV5-1; D remains ambiguous. Trimming took off 0 bases at V and 6 bases at J, with 6 bases between the two ends. Germline loops: CDR1 SGHRS, CDR2 YFSETQ. The CDR3 is 13 amino acids. CDR3 nucleotide sequence: TGCGCCAGCAGCTTGGACGAGTCCGGGGAGCTGTTTTTT. This gives the protein CASSLDESGELFF.

V and J are TRBV7-2 and TRBJ2-2; 9 bases are a match to TRBD2. Trimming at V came to 6 bases and at J to 4 bases, leaving 9 bases not matched to a gene. CDR3 length: 16 amino acids. The germline CDR1 and CDR2 sequences are SGHTA and FQGNSA. As DNA, the CDR3 is TGTGCCAGCAGTTTCATAGCGGGGGATAGCACCGGGGAGCTGTTTTTT. It encodes CASSFIAGDSTGELFF.

This clonotype appeared a few times. V and J are TRBV7-9 and TRBJ2-3; 7 bases are a match to TRBD2. The CDR3 runs to 15 residues. V was clipped by 5 bases and J by 3 bases; unmatched bases: 8. CDR1 SEHNR and CDR2 FQNEAQ come from the germline V gene (reference sequence). CDR3 protein: CASSDWGGVTDTQYF. CDR3 DNA: TGTGCCAGCAGCGATTGGGGGGGAGTGACAGATACGCAGTATTTT.

This clonotype was observed a few times. The chain combines TRBV3-1 with TRBJ2-3, with D unresolved. The germline V gene encodes CDR1 LGHDT and CDR2 YNNKEL (reference sequence). V lost 1 base and J lost 3, with 14 bases in between. The CDR3 sequence is 16 residues long. The CDR3 loop is CASSQGRVGVTDTQYF. The CDR3 DNA sequence: TGTGCCAGCAGCCAAGGGCGTGTTGGCGTAACAGATACGCAGTATTTT.

This chain connects TRBV6-2 or TRBV6-3 to TRBJ2-7; 8 nucleotides agree with TRBD1. The CDR3 length is 18 residues. V trimming: 4 bases; J trimming: 0 bases; junction bases outside the gene matches: 14. CDR1 and CDR2 from the germline V gene are MNHEY and SVGEGT. DNA for the CDR3: TGTGCCAGCAGTTTTTCGAGACAGGGGCTTCCTAGCTCCTACGAGCAGTACTTC. This sequence encodes CASSFSRQGLPSSYEQYF.

The V call is TRBV4-1, the J call TRBJ1-1; D is ambiguous. Trimming took off 4 bases at V and 1 base at J, with 13 bases between the two ends. CDR3 size: 15 residues. CDR1 is MGHRA and CDR2 is YSYEKL in the germline V gene. CDR3 in amino acids: CASSPLGWRNTEAFF. CDR3 nucleotide sequence: TGCGCCAGCAGCCCCCTAGGGTGGCGGAACACTGAAGCTTTCTTT.